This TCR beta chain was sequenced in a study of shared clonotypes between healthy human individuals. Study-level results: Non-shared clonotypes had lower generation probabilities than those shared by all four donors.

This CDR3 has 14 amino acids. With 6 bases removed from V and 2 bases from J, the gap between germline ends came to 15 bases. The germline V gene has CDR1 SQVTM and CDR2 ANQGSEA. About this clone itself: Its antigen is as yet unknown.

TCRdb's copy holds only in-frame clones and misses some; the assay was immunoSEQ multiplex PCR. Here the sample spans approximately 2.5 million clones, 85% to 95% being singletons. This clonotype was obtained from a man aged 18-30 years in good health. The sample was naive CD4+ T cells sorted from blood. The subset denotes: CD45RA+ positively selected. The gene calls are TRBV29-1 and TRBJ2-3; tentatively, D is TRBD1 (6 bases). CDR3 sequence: CSVLQGLPTDTQYF. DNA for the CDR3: TGCAGCGTCCTACAGGGCCTCCCCACAGATACGCAGTATTTT.